The 8 T cell receptor beta chains in this list originate from one sample, sequenced in a study of cytomegalovirus exposure and HLA in healthy donors. PCR used 60 Vbeta primers and 13 Jbeta primers. Assay used: immunoSEQ multiplex PCR; TCRdb lists only in-frame clones, some missing. The table has 70,000 to 90,000 clones, around two thirds seen once. The sequencing input was PBMCs. Source of these receptors: a man in his fifties or sixties in good health and CMV-seropositive.

The V and J genes are TRBV11-2 and TRBJ2-3; no reliable D call. The germline V gene encodes CDR1 SGHAT and CDR2 FQNNGV. This CDR3 has 15 amino acids. The germline V and J ends were trimmed by 5 bases and 1 base, with 13 bases remaining between them. The CDR3 coding sequence is TGTGCCAGCAGCCCATCCCTGCGTGGCACAGATACGCAGTATTTT. Protein product: CASSPSLRGTDTQYF.

This rearrangement joins TRBV30 to TRBJ1-6; 9 bases line up with TRBD1. With V trimmed by 5 bases and J by 14 bases, 19 bases remained unmatched. This CDR3 has 16 amino acids. CDR1 is GTSNPN, CDR2 SVGIG, per germline (reference sequence). Here the CDR3 reads CAWDRGWAGGTGTLHF. The CDR3 DNA reads as TGTGCCTGGGACAGGGGGTGGGCAGGCGGAACCGGCACCCTCCACTTT.

The chain recombines TRBV5-6 with TRBJ1-2; D is unresolved. Germline V gene data show CDR1 as SGHDT and CDR2 as YYEEEE. The V end lost 4 bases, the J end lost 6 bases, and 13 bases lay between the germline ends. The CDR3 spans 13 residues. The CDR3 DNA reads TGTGCCAGCAGCCCCGATACGACACATGGCTACACCTTC. Residues: CASSPDTTHGYTF.

This clone was observed a single time. The genes are TRBV25-1 and TRBJ2-5; D unclear. The J call may not be correct, given that the DNA end is closer to TRBJ2-7. Germline V lookup: CDR1 MGHDK, CDR2 SYGVNS. CDR3 length: 11 amino acids. CDR3 loop: CASSRLVEQYF. DNA of the CDR3: TGTGCCAGCAGTCGGTTAGTCGAGCAGTACTTC.

The V and J genes are TRBV19 and TRBJ1-5; perhaps TRBD1 as D (6 bases). Per germline, CDR1 LNHDA and CDR2 SQIVND (reference sequence). Trimming pared 0 bases from V and 0 bases from J, leaving 9 bases between. There are 16 residues in the CDR3. CDR3 protein: CASSIEGAYSNQPQHF. The DNA of the CDR3 is TGTGCCAGTAGTATAGAGGGGGCGTATAGCAATCAGCCCCAGCATTTT.

The genes are TRBV27 and TRBJ2-7; the D gene is possibly TRBD1 (7 bases). V was cut by 6 bases and J by 3 bases, with 15 bases left in between. CDR3 length: 14 residues. Germline V gene lookup returns CDR1 MNHEY and CDR2 SMNVEV (reference sequence). The CDR3 loop is CASRKAGQNYEQYF. For the CDR3, the DNA is TGTGCCAGCAGGAAGGCGGGACAGAACTACGAGCAGTACTTC.

The chain links TRBV7-6 to TRBJ2-1; TRBD2 aligns across 7 bases. CDR1 and CDR2 from the germline V gene are SGHVS and FNYEAQ. J lost 9 bases, V lost 1 base, and 3 bases had no gene match. The length of the CDR3 is 13 residues. CDR3 in amino acids: CASSLGAGFEQFF. CDR3 coding DNA: TGTGCCAGCAGCTTAGGAGCGGGATTTGAGCAGTTCTTC.

This clone was observed a few times. The chain joins TRBV27 to TRBJ2-2; the D gene is possibly TRBD1 (6 bases). The CDR3 runs 14 residues. The germline V gene encodes CDR1 MNHEY and CDR2 SMNVEV (reference sequence). The V end lost 4 bases, the J end lost 5 bases, and 11 bases lay between the germline ends. The CDR3 loop reads CASSYITGTGELFF. The DNA of the CDR3 is TGTGCCAGCAGTTATATCACAGGGACCGGGGAGCTGTTTTTT.